The text below deals with one T cell receptor beta chain. The target antigen is unknown. Time point in this sample: newly diagnosed, previously untreated cHL patient sample. PBMCs were thawed, and CD8+ T cells were then isolated from them by magnetic negative selection. For comparison, PBMCs from newly diagnosed, untreated classical Hodgkin lymphoma were used. The data belong to a study of PD-1 blockade in classical Hodgkin lymphoma. Notes on the study in general: Newly diagnosed patients were said to have less baseline TCR diversity than healthy donors did. Differences between repertoires have undefined causes, possibly disease activity or prior therapy.

Generated by immunoSEQ multiplex PCR, the TCRdb table keeps only in-frame clones and is missing some. The data show roughly 20,000 clones, roughly 89% seen once. This TCR was recovered from a human donor with classical Hodgkin lymphoma. Sequencing used CD8+ T cells from blood.

CDR3 amino acids: CASGLPGTGLAGGYEQYF. Written as DNA, the CDR3 is TGTGCTAGTGGTTTGCCAGGGACGGGACTAGCGGGGGGCTACGAGCAGTACTTC. The rearrangement joins TRBV12-5 to TRBJ2-7; 15 bases align to TRBD2. With V trimmed by 2 bases and J by 3 bases, 8 bases remained unmatched. This CDR3 comprises 18 residues. Germline lookup yields CDR1 LGHNT and CDR2 FRNRAP.